One sample yielded the 15 T cell receptor beta chains listed below, sequenced in a study of graft-versus-host responses after intestinal transplantation. The method was immunoSEQ multiplex PCR; TCRdb's version includes in-frame clones alone and lacks a portion of them. The sample shows 30,000 to 40,000 clones, about four fifths of them seen only once. Sequenced material: PBMCs, taken 1070 days after transplant. These receptors were obtained from a human patient who received an intestinal transplant, so some T cells may come from the graft donor.

The chain joins TRBV10-2 to TRBJ2-1; 8 bases match TRBD1. Germline lookup yields CDR1 WSHSY and CDR2 SAAADI. The CDR3 contains 15 residues. V lost 4 bases and J lost 9; bases outside the gene matches: 11. As DNA, the CDR3 is TGCGCCAGCAGTGTAGAGGCAGGGGGCTATAGTGAGCAGTTCTTC. Translated, it gives CASSVEAGGYSEQFF.

The chain carries TRBV4-2 and TRBJ1-1, with 9 bases lining up with TRBD1. Germline values: CDR1 LGHNA, CDR2 YNFKEQ. The trim removed 5 bases at V and 5 bases at J, leaving 6 bases unmatched. This CDR3 comprises 14 residues. In DNA form, the CDR3 reads TGTGCCAGCAGCATACAGGGGGCGAGGACTGAAGCTTTCTTT. As protein: CASSIQGARTEAFF.

The rearrangement links TRBV2 to TRBJ2-1; tentative D call: TRBD1 (6 bases). The germline gives CDR1 SNHLY, CDR2 FYNNEI. The CDR3 extends over 12 amino acids. Trimming cost V 8 bases and J 7 bases, with 12 bases left between them. The CDR3 loop reads CASSEGGNEQFF. The DNA of the CDR3 is TGTGCCAGCTCCGAAGGGGGAAATGAGCAGTTCTTC.

The chain links TRBV9 to TRBJ2-3, with 7 nucleotides matching TRBD2. V lost 0 bases, J lost 0 bases, and 1 base stayed unmatched. The CDR3 has 15 amino acids. The V gene's germline CDR1 is SGDLS and CDR2 YYNGEE. Here the CDR3 reads CASSVEGLSTDTQYF. The CDR3 nucleotides read TGTGCCAGCAGCGTAGAGGGACTAAGCACAGATACGCAGTATTTT.

The chain links TRBV7-9 to TRBJ2-1, with no clear D. This CDR3 contains 15 residues. V lost 1 base, J lost 8 bases, and 15 bases lay in between. Germline V gives CDR1 SEHNR, CDR2 FQNEAQ (reference sequence). DNA of the CDR3: TGTGCCAGCAGCTTAGACCAGCGAAGACTGGATGAGCAGTTCTTC. Amino acids: CASSLDQRRLDEQFF.

V gene TRBV2 combines with J gene TRBJ2-2; D may be TRBD1 or TRBD2 (7 bases each). The CDR3 runs 15 residues. Germline loops: CDR1 SNHLY, CDR2 FYNNEI. Trimming took off 7 bases at V and 5 bases at J, with 17 bases between the two ends. The CDR3 sequence: CASKGAGVGTGELFF. The CDR3, as DNA: TGTGCCAGCAAGGGGGCGGGAGTGGGGACCGGGGAGCTGTTTTTT. Full variable domain (remainder filled in from reference TRBV2 and TRBJ2-2): EPEVTQTPSHQVTQMGQEVILRCVPISNHLYFYWYRQILGQKVEFLVSFYNNEISEKSEIFDDQFSVERPDGSNFTLKIRSTKLEDSAMYFCASKGAGVGTGELFFGEGSRLTVL.

This chain joins TRBV28 and TRBJ2-7; 9 bases agree with TRBD1. Germline V gene sequence: CDR1 MDHEN, CDR2 SYDVKM. The CDR3 runs 16 residues. V lost 6 bases, J lost 5 bases, and 14 bases stayed unmatched. The DNA of the CDR3 is TGTGCCAGCAGGCCACAGGGGGCGCAGGGTAGCCACGAGCAGTACTTC. Its translation is CASRPQGAQGSHEQYF.

The chain carries TRBV5-1 and TRBJ2-7; 15 nucleotides agree with TRBD2. The CDR3 is made up of 17 amino acids. CDR1 is SGHRS and CDR2 is YFSETQ in the germline V gene. The junction had 5 bases not matched to a gene; V was cut back by 3 bases and J by 1 base. The CDR3, as DNA: TGCGCCAGCAGCTCGGGACTAGCGGGGGGCCCATCCTACGAGCAGTACTTC. The encoded protein is CASSSGLAGGPSYEQYF.

The rearrangement uses TRBV7-8 and TRBJ2-7; tentatively, D is TRBD2 (5 bases). Looked up from germline, CDR1 is SGHVS and CDR2 is FQNEAQ. CDR3 size: 14 residues. V lost 5 bases and J 3 bases, leaving 14 bases between the germline ends. CDR3 sequence (DNA): TGTGCCAGCAGCCCCGAGAGGGATTTCTACGAGCAGTACTTC. Translated: CASSPERDFYEQYF.

This rearrangement joins TRBV9 to TRBJ2-3; perhaps TRBD2 as D (6 bases). The CDR3 is made up of 14 amino acids. Trimming shortened V by 0 bases and J by 2 bases, and 7 bases separated the two germline ends. Germline-derived CDR1 and CDR2 are SGDLS and YYNGEE. CDR3 DNA sequence: TGTGCCAGCAGCGTAGGGGACTCCACAGATACGCAGTATTTT. This gives the protein CASSVGDSTDTQYF.

V gene TRBV18 combines with J gene TRBJ1-4; D remains ambiguous. Germline V gene lookup returns CDR1 KGHSH and CDR2 LQKENI. The CDR3 consists of 13 residues. Trimming pared 3 bases from V and 8 bases from J, leaving 10 bases between. CDR3 nucleotide sequence: TGTGCCAGCTCACCCTCCCCGAGAGAAAAACTGTTTTTT. Its protein is CASSPSPREKLFF.

The rearrangement joins TRBV5-1 to TRBJ2-7; unclear D gene. This CDR3 contains 18 residues. V was clipped by 5 bases and J by 5 bases, with 29 bases between them. Germline values: CDR1 SGHRS, CDR2 YFSETQ. CDR3 in DNA: TGCGCCAGCAGTCAAATCCTGGGCAGCCTCGTTAATGGGGACGAGCAGTACTTC. It yields the protein CASSQILGSLVNGDEQYF.

The V call is TRBV29-1, the J call TRBJ2-3, with D unresolved. CDR3 length: 12 amino acids. The V gene's germline CDR1 is SQVTM and CDR2 ANQGSEA. With 6 bases removed from V and 3 bases from J, the gap between germline ends came to 10 bases. Here the CDR3 DNA reads TGCAGCGTAGCCCTTAGTACAGATACGCAGTATTTT. It codes for CSVALSTDTQYF.

This chain links TRBV5-1 with TRBJ1-2, with D perhaps matching TRBD1 (6 bases). The CDR3 is 15 residues long. The V and J ends lost 0 bases and 6 bases respectively, with 15 bases between them. Germline V gives CDR1 SGHRS, CDR2 YFSETQ. The CDR3 nucleotides are TGCGCCAGCAGCTTGGAAGGCAGGGGAGTTGATGGCTACACCTTC. The encoded protein is CASSLEGRGVDGYTF.

This rearrangement joins TRBV11-2 to TRBJ2-7; D perhaps matches TRBD2 (7 bases). V lost 5 bases, J lost 2 bases, and 13 bases lay in between. This CDR3 has 14 residues. CDR1 is SGHAT and CDR2 is FQNNGV in the germline V gene. This CDR3 reads CASSPGGGPYEQYF. CDR3 DNA: TGTGCCAGCAGCCCGGGGGGCGGACCCTACGAGCAGTACTTC. The full variable domain, its missing parts supplied by reference TRBV11-2 and TRBJ2-7, is EAGVAQSPRYKIIEKRQSVAFWCNPISGHATLYWYQQILGQGPKLLIQFQNNGVVDDSQLPKDRFSAERLKGVDSTLKIQPAKLEDSAVYLCASSPGGGPYEQYFGPGTRLTVT.